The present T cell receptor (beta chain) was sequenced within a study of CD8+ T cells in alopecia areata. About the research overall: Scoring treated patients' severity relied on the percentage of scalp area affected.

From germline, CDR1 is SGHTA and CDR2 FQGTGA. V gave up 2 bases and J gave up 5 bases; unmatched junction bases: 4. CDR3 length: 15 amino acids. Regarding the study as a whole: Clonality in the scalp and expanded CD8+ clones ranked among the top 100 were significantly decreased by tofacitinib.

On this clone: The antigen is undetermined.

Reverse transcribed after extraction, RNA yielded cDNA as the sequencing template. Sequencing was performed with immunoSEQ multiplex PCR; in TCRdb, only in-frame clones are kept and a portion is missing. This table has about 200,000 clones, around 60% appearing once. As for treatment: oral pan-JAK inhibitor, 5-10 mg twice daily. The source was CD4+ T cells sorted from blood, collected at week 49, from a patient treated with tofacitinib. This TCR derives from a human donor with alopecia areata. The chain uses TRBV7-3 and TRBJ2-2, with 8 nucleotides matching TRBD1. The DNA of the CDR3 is TGTGCCAGCAGCTTACGCAGGGGGCGAACCGGGGAGCTGTTTTTT. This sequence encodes CASSLRRGRTGELFF.